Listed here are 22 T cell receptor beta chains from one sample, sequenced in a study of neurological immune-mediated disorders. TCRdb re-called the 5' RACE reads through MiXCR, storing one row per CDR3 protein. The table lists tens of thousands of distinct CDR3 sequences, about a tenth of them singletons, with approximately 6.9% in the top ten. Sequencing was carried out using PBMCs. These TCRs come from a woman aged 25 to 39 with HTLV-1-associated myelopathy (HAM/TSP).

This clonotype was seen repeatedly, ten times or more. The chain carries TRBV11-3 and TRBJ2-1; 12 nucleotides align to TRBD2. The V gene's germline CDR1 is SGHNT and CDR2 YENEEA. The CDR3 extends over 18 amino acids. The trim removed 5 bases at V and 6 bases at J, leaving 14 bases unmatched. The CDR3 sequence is CASSRGTRTSGIGNEQFF. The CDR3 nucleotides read TGTGCCAGCAGCAGGGGGACCCGGACTAGCGGGATCGGCAATGAGCAGTTCTTC.

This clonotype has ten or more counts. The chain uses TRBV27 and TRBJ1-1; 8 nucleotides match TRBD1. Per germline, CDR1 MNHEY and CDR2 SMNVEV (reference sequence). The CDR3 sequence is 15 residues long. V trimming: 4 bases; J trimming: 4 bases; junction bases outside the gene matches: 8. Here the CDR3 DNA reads TGTGCCAGCAGTTCAAACAGGGGGTCAGTCACTGAAGCTTTCTTT. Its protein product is CASSSNRGSVTEAFF.

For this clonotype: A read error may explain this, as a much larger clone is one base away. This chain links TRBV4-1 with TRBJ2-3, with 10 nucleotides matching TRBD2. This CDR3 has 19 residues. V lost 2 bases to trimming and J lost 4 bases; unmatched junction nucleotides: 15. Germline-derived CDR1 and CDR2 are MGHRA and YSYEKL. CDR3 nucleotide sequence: TGCGCCAGCAGCCAAAGGCCTGGCGAGGCTAGCGGGGGAGCAGATACGCAGTATTTT. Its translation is CASSQRPGEASGGADTQYF.

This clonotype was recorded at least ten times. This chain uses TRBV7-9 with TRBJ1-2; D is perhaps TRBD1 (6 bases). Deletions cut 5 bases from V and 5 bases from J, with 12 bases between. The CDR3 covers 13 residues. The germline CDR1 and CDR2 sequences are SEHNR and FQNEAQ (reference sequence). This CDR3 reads CASSPGTYYGYTF. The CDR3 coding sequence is TGTGCCAGCAGCCCCGGGACATATTATGGCTACACCTTC.

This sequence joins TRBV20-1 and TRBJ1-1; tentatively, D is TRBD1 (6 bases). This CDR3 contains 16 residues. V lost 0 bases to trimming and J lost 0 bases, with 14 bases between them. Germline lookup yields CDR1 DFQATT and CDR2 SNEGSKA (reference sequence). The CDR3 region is CSARDQGQGMNTEAFF. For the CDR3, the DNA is TGCAGTGCTAGAGATCAGGGACAAGGGATGAACACTGAAGCTTTCTTT.

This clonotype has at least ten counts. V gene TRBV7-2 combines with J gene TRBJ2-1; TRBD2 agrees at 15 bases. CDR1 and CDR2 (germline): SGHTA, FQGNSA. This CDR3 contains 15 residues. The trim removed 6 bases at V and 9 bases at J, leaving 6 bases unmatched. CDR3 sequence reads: CASSWTSGGVGEQFF. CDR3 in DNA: TGTGCCAGCAGTTGGACTAGCGGGGGGGTTGGTGAGCAGTTCTTC.

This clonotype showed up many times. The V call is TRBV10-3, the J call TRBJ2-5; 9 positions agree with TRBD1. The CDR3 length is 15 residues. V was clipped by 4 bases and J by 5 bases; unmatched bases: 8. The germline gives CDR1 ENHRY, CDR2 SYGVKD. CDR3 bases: TGTGCCATCAGTGCGGGAGACAGGGGGACGGAGACCCAGTACTTC. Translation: CAISAGDRGTETQYF.

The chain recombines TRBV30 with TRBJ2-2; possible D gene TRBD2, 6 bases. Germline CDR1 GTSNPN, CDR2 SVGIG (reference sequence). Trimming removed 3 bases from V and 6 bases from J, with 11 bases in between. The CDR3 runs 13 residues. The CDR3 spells CAWRLAGPGELFF. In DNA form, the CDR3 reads TGTGCCTGGAGACTAGCAGGGCCCGGGGAGCTGTTTTTT.

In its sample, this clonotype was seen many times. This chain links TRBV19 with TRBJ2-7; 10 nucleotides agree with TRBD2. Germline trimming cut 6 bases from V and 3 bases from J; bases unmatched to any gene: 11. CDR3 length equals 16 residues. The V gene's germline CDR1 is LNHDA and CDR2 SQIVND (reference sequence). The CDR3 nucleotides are TGTGCCAGTAGGCCGGGGGCTAGCGGGGGCCTCTACGAGCAGTACTTC. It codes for CASRPGASGGLYEQYF.

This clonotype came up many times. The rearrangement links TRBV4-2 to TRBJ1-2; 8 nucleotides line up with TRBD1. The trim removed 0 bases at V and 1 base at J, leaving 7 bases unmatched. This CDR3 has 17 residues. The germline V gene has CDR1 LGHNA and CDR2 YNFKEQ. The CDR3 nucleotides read TGTGCCAGCAGCCAAGATTGGACAGGGCGAAATAACTATGGCTACACCTTC. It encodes CASSQDWTGRNNYGYTF.

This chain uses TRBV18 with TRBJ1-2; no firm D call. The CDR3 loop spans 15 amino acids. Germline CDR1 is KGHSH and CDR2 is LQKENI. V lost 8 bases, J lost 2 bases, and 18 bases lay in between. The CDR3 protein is CASTEPVTDNYGYTF. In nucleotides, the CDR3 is TGTGCCAGCACCGAGCCAGTGACGGACAACTATGGCTACACCTTC.

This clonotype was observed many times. CDR3 in DNA: TGTGCCAGCAGCCCCTCCTTGAGGGTTAGCAGAAACACCATATATTTT. Residues: CASSPSLRVSRNTIYF. The V gene is TRBV12-3 or TRBV12-4, the J gene TRBJ1-3; the D is unclear. This CDR3 comprises 16 residues. V dropped 6 bases and J dropped 5 bases, with 20 bases sitting between them.

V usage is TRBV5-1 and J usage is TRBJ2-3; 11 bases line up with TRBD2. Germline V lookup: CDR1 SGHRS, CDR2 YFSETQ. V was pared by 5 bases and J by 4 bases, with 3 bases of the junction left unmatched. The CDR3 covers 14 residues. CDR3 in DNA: TGCGCCAGCAGGGGGACTAGCGGAGCAGATACGCAGTATTTT. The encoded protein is CASRGTSGADTQYF.

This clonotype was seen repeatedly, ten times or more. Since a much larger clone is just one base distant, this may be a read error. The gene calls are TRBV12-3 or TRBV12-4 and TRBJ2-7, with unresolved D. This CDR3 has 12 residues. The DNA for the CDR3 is TGTGTCAGCAGTTTCTTGACCGGGGAGCAGTACTTC. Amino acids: CVSSFLTGEQYF.

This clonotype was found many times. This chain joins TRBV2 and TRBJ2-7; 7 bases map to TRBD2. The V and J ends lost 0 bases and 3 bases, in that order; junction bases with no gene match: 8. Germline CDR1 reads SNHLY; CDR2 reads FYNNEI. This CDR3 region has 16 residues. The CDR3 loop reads CASSEAPAGDYYEQYF. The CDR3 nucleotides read TGTGCCAGCAGTGAAGCCCCCGCGGGGGACTACTACGAGCAGTACTTC.

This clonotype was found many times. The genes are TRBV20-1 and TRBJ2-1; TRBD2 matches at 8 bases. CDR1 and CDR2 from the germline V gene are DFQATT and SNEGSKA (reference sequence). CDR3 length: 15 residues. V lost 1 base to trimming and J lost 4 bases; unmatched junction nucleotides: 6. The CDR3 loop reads CSARGASGGYNEQFF. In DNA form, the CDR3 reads TGCAGTGCTAGAGGAGCCAGCGGGGGTTACAATGAGCAGTTCTTC.

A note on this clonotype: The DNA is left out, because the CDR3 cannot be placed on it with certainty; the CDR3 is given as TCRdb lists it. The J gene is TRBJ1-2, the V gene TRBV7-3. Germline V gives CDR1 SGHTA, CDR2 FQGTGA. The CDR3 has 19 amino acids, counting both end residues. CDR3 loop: CASSFYICSAREPNYGYTF.

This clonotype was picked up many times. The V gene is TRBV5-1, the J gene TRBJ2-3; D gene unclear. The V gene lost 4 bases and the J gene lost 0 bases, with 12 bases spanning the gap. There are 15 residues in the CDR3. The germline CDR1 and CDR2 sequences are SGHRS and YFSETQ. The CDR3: CASSQITLSTDTQYF. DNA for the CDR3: TGCGCCAGCAGCCAAATTACCCTCAGCACAGATACGCAGTATTTT.

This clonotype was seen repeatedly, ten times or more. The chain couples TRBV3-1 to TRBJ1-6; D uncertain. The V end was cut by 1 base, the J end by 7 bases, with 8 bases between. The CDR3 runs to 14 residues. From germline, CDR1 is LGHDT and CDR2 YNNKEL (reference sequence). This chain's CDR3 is CASSQVEGNSPLHF. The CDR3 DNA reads TGTGCCAGCAGCCAAGTGGAAGGGAATTCACCCCTCCACTTT.

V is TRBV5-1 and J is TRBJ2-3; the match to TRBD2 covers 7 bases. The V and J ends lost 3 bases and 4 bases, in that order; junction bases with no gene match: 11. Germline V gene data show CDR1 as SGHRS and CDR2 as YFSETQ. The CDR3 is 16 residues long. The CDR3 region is CASSWREPSGADTQYF. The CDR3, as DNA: TGCGCCAGCAGCTGGAGGGAGCCTAGCGGCGCAGATACGCAGTATTTT. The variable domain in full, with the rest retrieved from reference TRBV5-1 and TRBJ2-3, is KAGVTQTPRYLIKTRGQQVTLSCSPISGHRSVSWYQQTPGQGLQFLFEYFSETQRNKGNFPGRFSGRQFSNSRSEMNVSTLELGDSALYLCASSWREPSGADTQYFGPGTRLTVL.

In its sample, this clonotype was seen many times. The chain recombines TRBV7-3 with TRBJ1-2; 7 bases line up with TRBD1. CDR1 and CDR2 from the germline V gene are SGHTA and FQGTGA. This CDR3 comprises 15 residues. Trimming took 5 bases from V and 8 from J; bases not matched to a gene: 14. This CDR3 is CASSPQTGSRKGYTF. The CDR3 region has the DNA TGTGCCAGCAGCCCCCAGACAGGGTCGCGAAAAGGCTACACCTTC.

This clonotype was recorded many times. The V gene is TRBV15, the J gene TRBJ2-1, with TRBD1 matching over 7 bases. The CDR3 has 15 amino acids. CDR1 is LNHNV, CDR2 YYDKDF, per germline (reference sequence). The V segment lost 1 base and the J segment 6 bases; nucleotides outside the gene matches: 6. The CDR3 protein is CATSRGQGSLNEQFF. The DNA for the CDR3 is TGTGCCACCAGCAGAGGACAGGGCTCTCTCAATGAGCAGTTCTTC.